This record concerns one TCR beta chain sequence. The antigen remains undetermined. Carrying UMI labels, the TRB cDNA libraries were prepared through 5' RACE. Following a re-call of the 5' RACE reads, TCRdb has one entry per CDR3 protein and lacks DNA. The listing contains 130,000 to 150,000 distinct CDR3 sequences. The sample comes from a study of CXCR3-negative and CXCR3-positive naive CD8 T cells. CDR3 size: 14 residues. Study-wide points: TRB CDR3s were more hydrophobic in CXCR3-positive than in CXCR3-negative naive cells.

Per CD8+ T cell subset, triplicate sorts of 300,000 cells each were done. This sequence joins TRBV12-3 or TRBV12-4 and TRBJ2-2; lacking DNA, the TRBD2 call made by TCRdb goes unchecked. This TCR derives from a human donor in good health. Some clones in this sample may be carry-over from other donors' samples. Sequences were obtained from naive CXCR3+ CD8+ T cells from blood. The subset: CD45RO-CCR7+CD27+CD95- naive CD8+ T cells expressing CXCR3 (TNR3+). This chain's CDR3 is CAVPLGKSTGELFF.